This record looks at one TCR beta chain sequence and its context. Germline CDR1 is LNHNV and CDR2 is YYDKDF (reference sequence). The CDR3 has 16 amino acids. Trimming cost V 0 bases and J 3 bases; bases outside gene matches: 5. The method was immunoSEQ multiplex PCR; TCRdb's version includes in-frame clones alone and lacks a portion of them. This sample has 130,000 to 150,000 clones, with roughly 92% found just once. This entry belongs to a study of control samples from healthy donors and cancer patients. The chain is built from TRBV15 and TRBJ2-3; 8 bases map to TRBD2. This receptor was identified in a young man in good health. Input material: blood. The CDR3 spells CATSRDLGLDTDTQYF. In nucleotides, the CDR3 is TGTGCCACCAGCAGAGATCTGGGACTAGATACAGATACGCAGTATTTT.